These T cell receptor beta chains were read from a single sample in a study of CD8 T cells in ankylosing spondylitis. From the 5' RACE reads, TCRdb called clonotypes with MiXCR, one entry per CDR3 protein. The table includes 130,000 or so distinct CDR3 sequences, under 20% detected once. Sequenced material: blood, either unsorted or a sorted T cell fraction (not recorded which). The receptors shown here come from a male donor with ankylosing spondylitis. The CDR3 runs from the conserved cysteine through the conserved F or W. A D gene is named only where the DNA matches it firmly. The size entry is marked missing in some rows and otherwise reads once, few, many or a size class.

D: TRBD2; size: many; V: TRBV20-1; J: TRBJ2-7; DNA: TGCAGTGCTAGGACTAGCGGGAGTATTTACGAGCAGTACTTC; CDR3: CSARTSGSIYEQYF
D: NA; size: NA; V: TRBV2; J: TRBJ2-1; DNA: TGTGCCAGCTCGCTGGCGTGGGGGGCCAGCAATGAGCAGTTCTTC; CDR3: CASSLAWGASNEQFF
D: TRBD2; size: few; V: TRBV20-1; J: TRBJ2-1; DNA: TGCAGTGCCTCTAGCGGGAAAAGGTACAATGAGCAGTTCTTC; CDR3: CSASSGKRYNEQFF
D: NA; size: few; V: TRBV20-1; J: TRBJ1-2; DNA: TGCAGTGCAGGGGGGGCCTCTTCGGTCCAAGGCACCTTC; CDR3: CSAGGASSVQGTF
D: NA; size: few; V: TRBV20-1; J: TRBJ2-1; DNA: TGCAGTGCTAGAAACAAACCCCAGACTAGTCGTTCCTACAATGAGCAGTTCTTC; CDR3: CSARNKPQTSRSYNEQFF
D: NA; size: few; V: TRBV18; J: TRBJ2-1; DNA: TGTGCCAGCTCACCACCGGAGTGGGGCGGGATTGAATACAATGAGCAGTTCTTC; CDR3: CASSPPEWGGIEYNEQFF
D: NA; size: NA; V: TRBV9; J: TRBJ2-1; DNA: TGTGCCAGCAGCGTAGGTAGCGGTGAGCAGTTCTTC; CDR3: CASSVGSGEQFF
D: NA; size: NA; V: TRBV27; J: TRBJ2-1; DNA: TGTGCCAGCAGTTTCATCGGGATCCATGAGCAGTTCTTC; CDR3: CASSFIGIHEQFF
D: TRBD2; size: NA; V: TRBV6-4; J: TRBJ2-3; DNA: TGTGCCAGCAGTGACTGGCGGGAGGGCACAGATACGCAGTATTTT; CDR3: CASSDWREGTDTQYF
D: TRBD2; size: few; V: TRBV28; J: TRBJ2-1; DNA: TGTGCCAGCAGGCAACTAGCGGGTACTTACAATGAGCAGTTCTTC; CDR3: CASRQLAGTYNEQFF
D: TRBD2; size: NA; V: TRBV2; J: TRBJ2-1; DNA: TGTGCCGGCCTTTCCCGGACTAGCGCGAACAATGAGCAGTTCTTC; CDR3: CAGLSRTSANNEQFF
D: NA; size: NA; V: TRBV7-9; J: TRBJ2-3; DNA: TGTGCCAGCAGCTTGGGGATGGATACGCAGTATTTT; CDR3: CASSLGMDTQYF
D: NA; size: NA; V: TRBV7-3; J: TRBJ2-1; DNA: TGTGCCAGCAGCTTAGGGATGGGGTACAATGAGCAGTTCTTC; CDR3: CASSLGMGYNEQFF
D: TRBD2; size: NA; V: TRBV9; J: TRBJ2-2; DNA: TGTGCCAGCAGCTATTTAGCGGGAGAGAACACCGGGGAGCTGTTTTTT; CDR3: CASSYLAGENTGELFF
D: TRBD1; size: NA; V: TRBV5-8; J: TRBJ2-1; DNA: TGTGCCAGCATGGACAGGAAGCAGTTCTTC; CDR3: CASMDRKQFF
D: NA; size: few; V: TRBV27; J: TRBJ1-2; DNA: TGTGCCAGCAGTCTCCTGAACCAGGGGTATGGCTACACCTTC; CDR3: CASSLLNQGYGYTF
D: NA; size: NA; V: TRBV5-1; J: TRBJ1-1; DNA: TGCGCCAGCAGCCCGGGGGACTCGAACACTGAAGCTTTCTTT; CDR3: CASSPGDSNTEAFF
D: TRBD2; size: NA; V: TRBV11-2; J: TRBJ2-6; DNA: TGTGCCAGCAGCTCCCACCAACTAGCGGGAGTTTCTGGGGCCAACGTCCTGACTTTC; CDR3: CASSSHQLAGVSGANVLTF
D: NA; size: NA; V: TRBV7-2; J: TRBJ2-1; DNA: TGTGCCAGCAGCTTCGCCGACAGGGAGGCTGAGCAGTTCTTC; CDR3: CASSFADREAEQFF
D: TRBD2; size: few; V: TRBV27; J: TRBJ2-1; DNA: TGTGCCAGCACGAGCGGGCTAGCGGACTACAATGAGCAGTTCTTC; CDR3: CASTSGLADYNEQFF
D: NA; size: NA; V: TRBV7-3; J: TRBJ2-7; DNA: TGTGCCAGCAGCTCAGGACCTGTGCGGCAGTACTTC; CDR3: CASSSGPVRQYF
D: TRBD2; size: many; V: TRBV14; J: TRBJ2-1; DNA: TGTGCCAGCAGCCCCAGACTAGCGGACCCTTACAATGAGCAGTTCTTC; CDR3: CASSPRLADPYNEQFF
D: NA; size: few; V: TRBV7-2; J: TRBJ1-1; DNA: TGTGCCAGCTTCCGGAGGGCCAACACTGAAGCTTTCTTT; CDR3: CASFRRANTEAFF
D: TRBD1; size: few; V: TRBV5-1; J: TRBJ1-1; DNA: TGCGCCAGCAGCTGGGCAGGGGGCCGGAACACTGAAGCTTTCTTT; CDR3: CASSWAGGRNTEAFF
D: NA; size: few; V: TRBV29-1; J: TRBJ1-2; DNA: TGCAGCGTTGAATCCGGGTACAGTCTAGGCTACACCTTC; CDR3: CSVESGYSLGYTF
D: NA; size: few; V: TRBV2; J: TRBJ2-3; DNA: TGTGCCAGCAGTGGGGATGAGCAGAACACAGATACGCAGTATTTT; CDR3: CASSGDEQNTDTQYF
D: NA; size: few; V: TRBV5-1; J: TRBJ1-1; DNA: TGCGCCAGCAATAGGGAGGGAATGAACACTGAAGCTTTCTTT; CDR3: CASNREGMNTEAFF
D: TRBD1; size: few; V: TRBV12-3/TRBV12-4; J: TRBJ2-7; DNA: TGTGCCAGCAGTTCGACGGCAGGGGGCTACGAGCAGTACTTC; CDR3: CASSSTAGGYEQYF
D: TRBD2; size: NA; V: TRBV5-1; J: TRBJ2-5; DNA: TGCGCCAGCAGTCGGCAACCTAGCGGGACCCCCCAAGAGACCCAGTACTTC; CDR3: CASSRQPSGTPQETQYF
D: NA; size: many; V: TRBV27; J: TRBJ2-1; DNA: TGTGCCAGCAGTCCGACGCCGCGGTCGGCCTACAATGAGCAGTTCTTC; CDR3: CASSPTPRSAYNEQFF
D: NA; size: NA; V: TRBV28; J: TRBJ2-3; DNA: TGTGCCAGCAGTTCCTATGCCTACACAGATACGCAGTATTTT; CDR3: CASSSYAYTDTQYF
D: NA; size: NA; V: TRBV27; J: TRBJ1-1; DNA: TGTGCCAGCAGCCGGGGCTCTATGAACACTGAAGCTTTCTTT; CDR3: CASSRGSMNTEAFF
D: TRBD1; size: NA; V: TRBV10-3; J: TRBJ2-3; DNA: TGTGCCACTCGGGGACAGAGCACAGATACGCAGTATTTT; CDR3: CATRGQSTDTQYF
D: NA; size: NA; V: TRBV12-3/TRBV12-4; J: TRBJ2-1; DNA: TGTGCCAGCAGTTCTCAAGGGACCCAGACAAATGAGCAGTTCTTC; CDR3: CASSSQGTQTNEQFF
D: TRBD1; size: many; V: TRBV29-1; J: TRBJ2-7; DNA: TGCAGCGTTGCCGGGGACAGGGTCTACGAGCAGTACTTC; CDR3: CSVAGDRVYEQYF
D: NA; size: few; V: TRBV5-1; J: TRBJ2-1; DNA: TGCGCCAGCAGCTTGGGGGAGTACAATGAGCAGTTCTTC; CDR3: CASSLGEYNEQFF
D: TRBD2; size: few; V: TRBV10-3; J: TRBJ2-7; DNA: TGTGCCATCCCCGGTCTGGGGGAGGGCCTTAACGAGCAGTACTTC; CDR3: CAIPGLGEGLNEQYF
D: NA; size: many; V: TRBV29-1; J: TRBJ2-1; DNA: TGCAGCGTTGAAGAACCCCTCCGGAATGAGCAGTTCTTC; CDR3: CSVEEPLRNEQFF
D: NA; size: NA; V: TRBV10-3; J: TRBJ2-2; DNA: TGTGCCATCAGTGAGAATCAGGAATCGAACACCGGGGAGCTGTTTTTT; CDR3: CAISENQESNTGELFF
D: NA; size: few; V: TRBV7-9; J: TRBJ2-7; DNA: TGTGCCAGCAGCTTATGGGACTCTTCCTACGAGCAGTACTTC; CDR3: CASSLWDSSYEQYF
D: NA; size: NA; V: TRBV5-1; J: TRBJ1-4; DNA: TGCGCCAGCAGCTTGTATGCAGGGGATGAAAAACTGTTTTTT; CDR3: CASSLYAGDEKLFF